These T cell receptor beta chains were read from a single sample in a study of control samples from healthy donors and cancer patients. Using immunoSEQ multiplex PCR, the repertoire was profiled, and TCRdb retains in-frame clones only, with some absent. In the table there are roughly 100,000 clones, 80% to 95% of which are singletons. The specimen was blood. These receptors were obtained from a human donor in good health. The donor label of this sample is uncertain. Each CDR3 is given with its conserved first and last residue. The order of the fields is clone size, J gene, V gene, CDR3 length, D gene, CDR3 DNA, CDR3 protein. A D gene is named only where the DNA matches it firmly. Where a row states a size, it is once, few, many or the class of an expanded clone; other rows omit it.

clone size: -; J gene: TRBJ2-3; V gene: TRBV5-1; CDR3 length: 16; D gene: TRBD2; CDR3 DNA: TGCGCCAGCAGCCTGTTACTAGCGGGGGGGCGAGATACGCAGTATTTT; CDR3 protein: CASSLLLAGGRDTQYF
clone size: -; J gene: TRBJ1-5; V gene: TRBV19; CDR3 length: 15; D gene: -; CDR3 DNA: TGTGCCAGTAGTATAATGCAGGGCACCTATCAGCCCCAGCATTTT; CDR3 protein: CASSIMQGTYQPQHF
clone size: once; J gene: TRBJ2-3; V gene: TRBV2; CDR3 length: 18; D gene: -; CDR3 DNA: TGTGCCAGCAGATTGGCAGAACATGCTATCAGCAACCTAGGTACGCAGTATTTT; CDR3 protein: CASRLAEHAISNLGTQYF
clone size: -; J gene: TRBJ2-2; V gene: TRBV7-3; CDR3 length: 14; D gene: TRBD1; CDR3 DNA: TGTGCCAGCAGCCCCGGGACAGGGACCGGGGAGCTGTTTTTT; CDR3 protein: CASSPGTGTGELFF
clone size: -; J gene: TRBJ2-2; V gene: TRBV6-2/TRBV6-3; CDR3 length: 21; D gene: TRBD2; CDR3 DNA: TGTGCCAGCAGTTACTCGAAGGGACTAGCGGGGGGGCATTTCGACACCGGGGAGCTGTTTTTT; CDR3 protein: CASSYSKGLAGGHFDTGELFF
clone size: -; J gene: TRBJ2-1; V gene: TRBV12-3/TRBV12-4; CDR3 length: 13; D gene: TRBD2; CDR3 DNA: TGTGCCAGCAGCGCGGGGGGGCCCAATGAGCAGTTCTTC; CDR3 protein: CASSAGGPNEQFF
clone size: -; J gene: TRBJ1-1; V gene: TRBV6-6; CDR3 length: 14; D gene: -; CDR3 DNA: TGTGCCAGCAGCCAGGCGGGGGGGGAGGGTGAAGCTTTCTTT; CDR3 protein: CASSQAGGEGEAFF
clone size: -; J gene: TRBJ2-7; V gene: TRBV4-1; CDR3 length: 14; D gene: -; CDR3 DNA: TGCGCCAGCAGCCAGGGACTGGGAACCTACGAGCAGTACTTC; CDR3 protein: CASSQGLGTYEQYF
clone size: -; J gene: TRBJ1-2; V gene: TRBV5-5; CDR3 length: 16; D gene: -; CDR3 DNA: TGTGCCAGCAGCCAAAGCCCACATAGTACTAACTATGGCTACACCTTC; CDR3 protein: CASSQSPHSTNYGYTF
clone size: -; J gene: TRBJ1-3; V gene: TRBV19; CDR3 length: 15; D gene: -; CDR3 DNA: TGTGCCAGTAGTACCTCAGGGGCACCGGGAAACACCATATATTTT; CDR3 protein: CASSTSGAPGNTIYF
clone size: -; J gene: TRBJ1-3; V gene: TRBV7-6; CDR3 length: 15; D gene: -; CDR3 DNA: TGTGCCAGCAGCTTAGGCTGGGGCTCTGGAAACACCATATATTTT; CDR3 protein: CASSLGWGSGNTIYF
clone size: -; J gene: TRBJ2-1; V gene: TRBV6-5; CDR3 length: 13; D gene: -; CDR3 DNA: TGTGCCAGCAGGGGCAGCTCCTACAATGAGCAGTTCTTC; CDR3 protein: CASRGSSYNEQFF
clone size: -; J gene: TRBJ1-5; V gene: TRBV18; CDR3 length: 16; D gene: -; CDR3 DNA: TGTGCCAGCTCACCACCGTCCGGGATTAGCAATCAGCCCCAGCATTTT; CDR3 protein: CASSPPSGISNQPQHF
clone size: once; J gene: TRBJ2-1; V gene: TRBV6-5; CDR3 length: 15; D gene: TRBD2; CDR3 DNA: TGTGCCAGCAATCCTAGCGGGGGGTCGGACAATGAGCAGTTCTTC; CDR3 protein: CASNPSGGSDNEQFF
clone size: -; J gene: TRBJ2-1; V gene: TRBV12-5; CDR3 length: 14; D gene: TRBD1; CDR3 DNA: TGTGCTAGTGCCTGGGACAGGCAAGGTAATGAGCAGTTCTTC; CDR3 protein: CASAWDRQGNEQFF
clone size: -; J gene: TRBJ2-5; V gene: TRBV25-1; CDR3 length: 15; D gene: -; CDR3 DNA: TGTGCCAGCAGTGATGGACTTGACGGGCAAGAGACCCAGTACTTC; CDR3 protein: CASSDGLDGQETQYF
clone size: -; J gene: TRBJ2-1; V gene: TRBV7-8; CDR3 length: 15; D gene: -; CDR3 DNA: TGTGCCAGCAGCTTAGCCCCACTAAACACCAATGAGCAGTTCTTC; CDR3 protein: CASSLAPLNTNEQFF
clone size: -; J gene: TRBJ2-7; V gene: TRBV18; CDR3 length: 19; D gene: TRBD2; CDR3 DNA: TGTGCCAGCTCACCACACGCCCTACCTAGCGGGGGGTCCCCCCACGAGCAGTACTTC; CDR3 protein: CASSPHALPSGGSPHEQYF
clone size: -; J gene: TRBJ2-4; V gene: TRBV5-1; CDR3 length: 15; D gene: -; CDR3 DNA: TGCGCCAGCAGCTTGGAGGGGTTAGCCAAAAACATTCAGTACTTC; CDR3 protein: CASSLEGLAKNIQYF
clone size: -; J gene: TRBJ1-1; V gene: TRBV5-6; CDR3 length: 15; D gene: -; CDR3 DNA: TGTGCCAGCAGAACTCGGACAGTGGGGAACACTGAAGCTTTCTTT; CDR3 protein: CASRTRTVGNTEAFF
clone size: -; J gene: TRBJ1-1; V gene: TRBV14; CDR3 length: 15; D gene: TRBD1; CDR3 DNA: TGTGCCAGCAGCCAGAAGACAGGGGTACCCACTGAAGCTTTCTTT; CDR3 protein: CASSQKTGVPTEAFF
clone size: -; J gene: TRBJ1-1; V gene: TRBV5-4; CDR3 length: 15; D gene: TRBD1; CDR3 DNA: TGTGCCAGCAGCGAAAGGGGACAGGGGTCGAGAGAAGCTTTCTTT; CDR3 protein: CASSERGQGSREAFF
clone size: -; J gene: TRBJ1-2; V gene: TRBV3-1/TRBV3-2; CDR3 length: 15; D gene: TRBD1; CDR3 DNA: TGTGCCAGCAGCCCAGGGGGGGAGTTAATCTATGGCTACACCTTC; CDR3 protein: CASSPGGELIYGYTF
clone size: -; J gene: TRBJ1-4; V gene: TRBV2; CDR3 length: 15; D gene: -; CDR3 DNA: TGTGCCAGCACGTCGACCCACTCGTGGGATGAAAAACTGTTTTTT; CDR3 protein: CASTSTHSWDEKLFF
clone size: -; J gene: TRBJ2-1; V gene: TRBV7-3; CDR3 length: 14; D gene: -; CDR3 DNA: TGTGCCAGCAGCTTAGGGGGTACAGACAATGAGCAGTTCTTC; CDR3 protein: CASSLGGTDNEQFF
clone size: -; J gene: TRBJ2-7; V gene: TRBV30; CDR3 length: 14; D gene: -; CDR3 DNA: TGTGCCTGGTCCTGGCAGGCGAGCTCCTACGAGCAGTACTTC; CDR3 protein: CAWSWQASSYEQYF
clone size: -; J gene: TRBJ1-2; V gene: TRBV24-1; CDR3 length: 13; D gene: -; CDR3 DNA: TGTGCCACCAGTGATTTTCTGGGGAGAGGCTACACCTTC; CDR3 protein: CATSDFLGRGYTF
clone size: -; J gene: TRBJ1-2; V gene: TRBV5-6; CDR3 length: 16; D gene: TRBD1; CDR3 DNA: TGTGCCAGCAGCTTGGGTCCTTTACAGGGGAACTATGGCTACACCTTC; CDR3 protein: CASSLGPLQGNYGYTF
clone size: -; J gene: TRBJ2-6; V gene: TRBV7-9; CDR3 length: 16; D gene: TRBD2; CDR3 DNA: TGTGCCAGCAGCCCGGGGGGTGCTTCTGGGGCCAACGTCCTGACTTTC; CDR3 protein: CASSPGGASGANVLTF
clone size: -; J gene: TRBJ2-1; V gene: TRBV18; CDR3 length: 14; D gene: -; CDR3 DNA: TGTGCCAGCTCACGAGGCGGGGCTTACAATGAGCAGTTCTTC; CDR3 protein: CASSRGGAYNEQFF
clone size: -; J gene: TRBJ1-2; V gene: TRBV24-1; CDR3 length: 14; D gene: -; CDR3 DNA: TGTGCCACCAGTGTTGGAAAGGAAAACTATGGCTACACCTTC; CDR3 protein: CATSVGKENYGYTF
clone size: once; J gene: TRBJ1-6; V gene: TRBV9; CDR3 length: 15; D gene: TRBD1; CDR3 DNA: TGTGCCAGCAGGGTAGGGGGGACAGATAATTCACCCCTCCACTTT; CDR3 protein: CASRVGGTDNSPLHF
clone size: -; J gene: TRBJ2-7; V gene: TRBV4-1; CDR3 length: 15; D gene: -; CDR3 DNA: TGCGCCAGCAGCTCCTTTGTGGGGGGCCCCTACGAGCAGTACTTC; CDR3 protein: CASSSFVGGPYEQYF
clone size: -; J gene: TRBJ1-1; V gene: TRBV9; CDR3 length: 14; D gene: -; CDR3 DNA: TGTGCCAGCAGCGTAGGGGAAGGGAGAACTGAAGCTTTCTTT; CDR3 protein: CASSVGEGRTEAFF
clone size: few; J gene: TRBJ2-2; V gene: TRBV6-4; CDR3 length: 16; D gene: -; CDR3 DNA: TGTGCCAGCAGTGACTCGATGGAGTGGGACACCGGGGAGCTGTTTTTT; CDR3 protein: CASSDSMEWDTGELFF
clone size: -; J gene: TRBJ1-6; V gene: TRBV30; CDR3 length: 16; D gene: TRBD1; CDR3 DNA: TGTGCCTGGAGTGTACTAGCAGGGGGCTATAATTCACCCCTCCACTTT; CDR3 protein: CAWSVLAGGYNSPLHF
clone size: -; J gene: TRBJ1-2; V gene: TRBV12-3/TRBV12-4; CDR3 length: 13; D gene: TRBD1; CDR3 DNA: TGTGCCAGCAGTTTATCCGGACAGGGTGGCTACACCTTC; CDR3 protein: CASSLSGQGGYTF
clone size: once; J gene: TRBJ1-2; V gene: TRBV2; CDR3 length: 12; D gene: -; CDR3 DNA: TGTGCCAGCAGTGAAGAAGTCTATGGCTACACCTTC; CDR3 protein: CASSEEVYGYTF
clone size: -; J gene: TRBJ1-1; V gene: TRBV20-1; CDR3 length: 15; D gene: -; CDR3 DNA: TGCAGTGCTAGTTCCCCCCAGGGGATGAACACTGAAGCTTTCTTT; CDR3 protein: CSASSPQGMNTEAFF
clone size: -; J gene: TRBJ1-6; V gene: TRBV6-1; CDR3 length: 16; D gene: -; CDR3 DNA: TGTGCCAGCAGTGAACGGGGGGGGGCGAAGAATTCACCCCTCCACTTT; CDR3 protein: CASSERGGAKNSPLHF
clone size: -; J gene: TRBJ2-3; V gene: TRBV7-9; CDR3 length: 16; D gene: TRBD2; CDR3 DNA: TGTGCCAGCAGCTCTACTAGCGGGGGGAGCACAGATACGCAGTATTTT; CDR3 protein: CASSSTSGGSTDTQYF
clone size: -; J gene: TRBJ1-3; V gene: TRBV10-3; CDR3 length: 15; D gene: -; CDR3 DNA: TGTGCCATCAGTGAGTCGGGAGTCTCTGGAAACACCATATATTTT; CDR3 protein: CAISESGVSGNTIYF
clone size: -; J gene: TRBJ1-2; V gene: TRBV7-9; CDR3 length: 13; D gene: -; CDR3 DNA: TGTGCCAGCAGCCAGGACTTACTCTATGGCTACACCTTC; CDR3 protein: CASSQDLLYGYTF
clone size: -; J gene: TRBJ2-1; V gene: TRBV6-5; CDR3 length: 14; D gene: -; CDR3 DNA: TGTGCCAGCAGGGCAGGGTCTTCCTACAATGAGCAGTTCTTC; CDR3 protein: CASRAGSSYNEQFF
clone size: -; J gene: TRBJ1-3; V gene: TRBV12-5; CDR3 length: 15; D gene: TRBD1; CDR3 DNA: TGTGCTAGTGGGGAGGGACAGTCTATCGGAAACACCATATATTTT; CDR3 protein: CASGEGQSIGNTIYF
clone size: -; J gene: TRBJ2-5; V gene: TRBV10-3; CDR3 length: 12; D gene: -; CDR3 DNA: TGTGCCACCATTGACAGCCAAGAGACCCAGTACTTC; CDR3 protein: CATIDSQETQYF
clone size: once; J gene: TRBJ1-1; V gene: TRBV27; CDR3 length: 14; D gene: -; CDR3 DNA: TGTGCCAGCAGTTTATCGATCGGGAACACTGAAGCTTTCTTT; CDR3 protein: CASSLSIGNTEAFF
clone size: -; J gene: TRBJ2-3; V gene: TRBV2; CDR3 length: 13; D gene: -; CDR3 DNA: TGTGCCAGCAGTCGGGGATTCACAGATACGCAGTATTTT; CDR3 protein: CASSRGFTDTQYF
clone size: -; J gene: TRBJ2-3; V gene: TRBV12-3/TRBV12-4; CDR3 length: 12; D gene: TRBD2; CDR3 DNA: TGTGCCAGCAGTGCGGGACTAGCGGCACAGTATTTT; CDR3 protein: CASSAGLAAQYF
clone size: -; J gene: TRBJ2-5; V gene: TRBV18; CDR3 length: 15; D gene: TRBD1; CDR3 DNA: TGTGCCAGCTCACCCTTTACAGGGGGCTCTGAGACCCAGTACTTC; CDR3 protein: CASSPFTGGSETQYF
clone size: -; J gene: TRBJ1-1; V gene: TRBV18; CDR3 length: 15; D gene: -; CDR3 DNA: TGTGCCAGCTCACCACGGGCGGCAACGGACACTGAAGCTTTCTTT; CDR3 protein: CASSPRAATDTEAFF
clone size: -; J gene: TRBJ2-3; V gene: TRBV7-9; CDR3 length: 15; D gene: -; CDR3 DNA: TGTGCCAGCAGCTTAGGTACTAGGGAAACAGATACGCAGTATTTT; CDR3 protein: CASSLGTRETDTQYF
clone size: -; J gene: TRBJ2-5; V gene: TRBV30; CDR3 length: 16; D gene: -; CDR3 DNA: TGTGCCTGGAGTGTAGTTTTGTGGCGGGACCAAGAGACCCAGTACTTC; CDR3 protein: CAWSVVLWRDQETQYF
clone size: -; J gene: TRBJ2-2; V gene: TRBV19; CDR3 length: 14; D gene: -; CDR3 DNA: TGTGCCAGTAGTATAGCCTCGAACACCGGGGAGCTGTTTTTT; CDR3 protein: CASSIASNTGELFF
clone size: -; J gene: TRBJ2-1; V gene: TRBV10-3; CDR3 length: 18; D gene: TRBD2; CDR3 DNA: TGTGCCATCAGTGACAGAGCGGGGGGGCGTAAGATAAACTATGAGCAGTTCTTC; CDR3 protein: CAISDRAGGRKINYEQFF
clone size: -; J gene: TRBJ2-3; V gene: TRBV30; CDR3 length: 12; D gene: -; CDR3 DNA: TGTGCCTGTAACCGGGTTACAGATACGCAGTATTTT; CDR3 protein: CACNRVTDTQYF
clone size: -; J gene: TRBJ2-6; V gene: TRBV5-1; CDR3 length: 18; D gene: TRBD1; CDR3 DNA: TGCGCCAGCAGCTTCAGGCCGGGACAGACCTCTGGGGCCAACGTCCTGACTTTC; CDR3 protein: CASSFRPGQTSGANVLTF
clone size: -; J gene: TRBJ2-7; V gene: TRBV7-9; CDR3 length: 15; D gene: -; CDR3 DNA: TGTGCCAGCAGCTCCCCCGCTACAGGGTCCTACGAGCAGTACTTC; CDR3 protein: CASSSPATGSYEQYF
clone size: -; J gene: TRBJ2-5; V gene: TRBV7-6; CDR3 length: 15; D gene: TRBD1; CDR3 DNA: TGTGCCAGCAGCAAAGGGACAGCCGACCTCGAGACCCAGTACTTC; CDR3 protein: CASSKGTADLETQYF